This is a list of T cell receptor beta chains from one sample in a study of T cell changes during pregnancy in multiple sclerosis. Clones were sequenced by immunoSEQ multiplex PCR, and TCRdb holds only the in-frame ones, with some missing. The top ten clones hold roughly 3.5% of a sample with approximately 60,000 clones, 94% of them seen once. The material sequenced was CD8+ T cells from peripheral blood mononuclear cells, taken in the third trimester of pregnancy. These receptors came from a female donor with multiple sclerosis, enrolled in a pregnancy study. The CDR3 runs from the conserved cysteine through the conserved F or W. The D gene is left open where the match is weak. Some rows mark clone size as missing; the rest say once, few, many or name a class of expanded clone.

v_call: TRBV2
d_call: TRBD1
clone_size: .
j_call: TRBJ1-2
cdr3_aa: CASSDEGAGIYGYTF
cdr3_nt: TGTGCCAGCAGTGATGAGGGGGCAGGGATATATGGCTACACCTTC

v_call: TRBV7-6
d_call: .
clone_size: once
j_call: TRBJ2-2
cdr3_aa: CASSVPGQSTGELFF
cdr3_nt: TGTGCCAGCAGCGTACCGGGACAAAGCACCGGGGAGCTGTTTTTT

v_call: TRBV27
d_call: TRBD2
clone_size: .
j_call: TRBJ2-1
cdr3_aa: CASSLGAGGHGPSSYNEQFF
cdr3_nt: TGTGCCAGCAGTTTGGGGGCGGGAGGGCACGGACCCTCCTCCTACAATGAGCAGTTCTTC

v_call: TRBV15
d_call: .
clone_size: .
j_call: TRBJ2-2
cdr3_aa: CATSRDLVFSAGTNTGELFF
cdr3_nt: TGTGCCACCAGCAGAGATCTTGTTTTCAGCGCGGGTACTAACACCGGGGAGCTGTTTTTT

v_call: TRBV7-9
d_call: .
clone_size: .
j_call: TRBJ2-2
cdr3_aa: CASGRDMNTGELFF
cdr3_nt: TGTGCCAGCGGACGGGACATGAACACCGGGGAGCTGTTTTTT

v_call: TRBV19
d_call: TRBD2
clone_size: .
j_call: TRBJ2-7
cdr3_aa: CASSIGRETFYEQYF
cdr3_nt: TGTGCCAGTAGTATAGGGCGGGAGACTTTCTACGAGCAGTACTTC

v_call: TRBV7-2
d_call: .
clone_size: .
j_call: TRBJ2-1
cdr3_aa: CASSSREQGTYNEQFF
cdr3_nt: TGTGCCAGCAGCTCCCGAGAACAGGGTACCTACAATGAGCAGTTCTTC

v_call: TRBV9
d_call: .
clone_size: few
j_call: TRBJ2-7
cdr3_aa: CASSAGDYEQYF
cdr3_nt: TGTGCCAGCAGCGCAGGGGACTACGAGCAGTACTTC

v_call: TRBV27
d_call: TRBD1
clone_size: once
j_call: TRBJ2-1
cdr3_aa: CASSSRQGAENEQFF
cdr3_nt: TGTGCCAGCAGTTCGCGACAGGGGGCTGAGAATGAGCAGTTCTTC

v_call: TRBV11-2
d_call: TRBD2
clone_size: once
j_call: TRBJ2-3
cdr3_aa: CASSSWREGSDTQYF
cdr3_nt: TGTGCCAGCAGCTCGTGGCGGGAGGGCTCGGATACGCAGTATTTT

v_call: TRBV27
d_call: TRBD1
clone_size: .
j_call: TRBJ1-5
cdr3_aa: CASSFNRGLGQPQHF
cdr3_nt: TGTGCCAGCAGCTTTAACAGGGGATTAGGTCAGCCCCAGCATTTT

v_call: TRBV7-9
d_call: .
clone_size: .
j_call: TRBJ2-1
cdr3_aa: CASSLPSRHVGYNEQFF
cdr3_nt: TGTGCCAGCAGCTTACCTAGCCGTCACGTAGGGTACAATGAGCAGTTCTTC

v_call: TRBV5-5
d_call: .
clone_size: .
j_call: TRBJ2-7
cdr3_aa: CASSSNTYEQYF
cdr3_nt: TGTGCCAGCAGTTCTAATACCTACGAGCAGTACTTC

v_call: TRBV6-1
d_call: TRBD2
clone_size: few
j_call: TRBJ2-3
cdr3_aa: CASSGLAGGPDTQYF
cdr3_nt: TGTGCCAGCAGTGGACTAGCGGGAGGGCCAGATACGCAGTATTTT

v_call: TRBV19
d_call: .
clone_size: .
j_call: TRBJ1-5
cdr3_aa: CASSPRGGGSPQHF
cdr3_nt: TGTGCCAGTAGTCCGAGAGGCGGGGGGTCGCCCCAGCATTTT

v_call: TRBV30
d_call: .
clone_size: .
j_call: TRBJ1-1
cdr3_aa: CAWSGGRGTEAFF
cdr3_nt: TGTGCCTGGAGTGGAGGCAGGGGTACTGAAGCTTTCTTT

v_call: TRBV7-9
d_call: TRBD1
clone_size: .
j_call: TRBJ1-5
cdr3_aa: CASSYTGDHQPQHF
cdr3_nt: TGTGCCAGCAGCTATACAGGGGATCATCAGCCCCAGCATTTT

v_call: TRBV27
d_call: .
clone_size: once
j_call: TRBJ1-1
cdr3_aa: CASSPIGGWTEAFF
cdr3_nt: TGTGCCAGCAGCCCTATAGGCGGATGGACTGAAGCTTTCTTT

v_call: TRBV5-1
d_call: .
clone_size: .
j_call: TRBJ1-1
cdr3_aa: CASSGIGTNTEAFF
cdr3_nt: TGCGCCAGCAGCGGTATCGGGACAAACACTGAAGCTTTCTTT

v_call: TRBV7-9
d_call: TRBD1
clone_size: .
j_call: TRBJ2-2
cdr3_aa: CAGVTTGILDTGELFF
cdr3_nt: TGTGCCGGTGTTACGACAGGGATCCTGGACACCGGGGAGCTGTTTTTT

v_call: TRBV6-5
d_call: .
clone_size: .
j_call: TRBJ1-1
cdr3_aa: CASSYSSPGIEAEAFF
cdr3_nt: TGTGCCAGCAGTTACTCGAGTCCAGGGATTGAAGCTGAAGCTTTCTTT

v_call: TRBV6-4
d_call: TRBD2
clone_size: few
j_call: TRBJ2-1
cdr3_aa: CASSDGGGRGYNEQFF
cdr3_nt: TGTGCCAGCAGTGACGGGGGGGGGAGAGGTTACAATGAGCAGTTCTTC

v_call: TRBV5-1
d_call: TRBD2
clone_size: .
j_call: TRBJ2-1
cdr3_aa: CASSVGLAEYNEQFF
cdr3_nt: TGCGCCAGCAGCGTAGGACTAGCGGAATACAATGAGCAGTTCTTC

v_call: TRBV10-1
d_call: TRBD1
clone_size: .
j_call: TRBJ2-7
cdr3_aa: CASSFRTGTYEQYF
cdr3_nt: TGCGCCAGCAGCTTTAGGACAGGGACCTACGAGCAGTACTTC

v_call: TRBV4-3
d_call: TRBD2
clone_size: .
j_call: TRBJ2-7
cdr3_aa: CASSPGTSGWYEQYF
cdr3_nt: TGCGCCAGCAGCCCAGGGACTAGCGGGTGGTACGAGCAGTACTTC

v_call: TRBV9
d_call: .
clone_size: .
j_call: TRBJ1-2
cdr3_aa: CASSAGLVYGYTF
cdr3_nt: TGTGCCAGCAGCGCTGGACTGGTCTATGGCTACACCTTC

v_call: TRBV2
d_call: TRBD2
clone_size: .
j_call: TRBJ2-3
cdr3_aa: CASSAGTSGFSTDTQYF
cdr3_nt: TGTGCCAGCAGTGCAGGGACTAGCGGGTTCAGCACAGATACGCAGTATTTT

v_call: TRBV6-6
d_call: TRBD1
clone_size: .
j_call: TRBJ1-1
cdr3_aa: CASSLTGGRTEAFF
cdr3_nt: TGTGCCAGCAGTCTGACAGGGGGTAGGACTGAAGCTTTCTTT

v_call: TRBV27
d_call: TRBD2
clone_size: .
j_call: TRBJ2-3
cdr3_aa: CASSSLPPSGSLGTDSTDTQYF
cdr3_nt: TGTGCCAGCAGTTCCCTTCCCCCTAGCGGGAGCCTTGGTACGGATAGCACAGATACGCAGTATTTT

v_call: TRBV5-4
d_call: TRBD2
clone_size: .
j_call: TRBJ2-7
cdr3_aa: CASSSRLAGVDEQYF
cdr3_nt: TGTGCCAGCAGCTCTAGACTAGCGGGAGTGGACGAGCAGTACTTC

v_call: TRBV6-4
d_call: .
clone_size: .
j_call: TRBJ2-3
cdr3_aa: CASSEGGTSTDTQYF
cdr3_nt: TGTGCCAGCAGTGAAGGCGGGACTAGCACAGATACGCAGTATTTT

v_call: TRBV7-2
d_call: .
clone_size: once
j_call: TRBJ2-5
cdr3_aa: CASSLWRDGETQYF
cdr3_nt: TGTGCCAGCAGCTTATGGCGGGATGGGGAGACCCAGTACTTC

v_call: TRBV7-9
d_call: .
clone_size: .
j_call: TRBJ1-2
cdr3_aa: CAIVQGTGYTF
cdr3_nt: TGTGCCATTGTCCAGGGTACAGGCTACACCTTC

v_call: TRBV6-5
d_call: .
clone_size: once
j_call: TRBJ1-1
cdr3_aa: CASRKTGGMNTEAFF
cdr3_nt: TGTGCCAGCAGGAAGACTGGCGGGATGAACACTGAAGCTTTCTTT

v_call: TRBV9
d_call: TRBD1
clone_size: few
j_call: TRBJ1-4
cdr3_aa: CASCRTGVSEKLFF
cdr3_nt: TGTGCCAGCTGCCGGACAGGGGTTAGTGAAAAACTGTTTTTT

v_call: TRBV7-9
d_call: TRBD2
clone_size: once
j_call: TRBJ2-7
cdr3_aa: CASSLVAGGSEQYF
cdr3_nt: TGTGCCAGCAGCTTAGTTGCGGGAGGTAGCGAGCAGTACTTC

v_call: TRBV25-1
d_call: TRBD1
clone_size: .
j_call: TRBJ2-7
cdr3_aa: CASSEYGDRGDEQYF
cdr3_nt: TGTGCCAGCAGTGAATATGGGGACAGGGGCGACGAGCAGTACTTC

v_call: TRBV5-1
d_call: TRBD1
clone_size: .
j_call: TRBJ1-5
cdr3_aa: CASSLGTGVQPQHF
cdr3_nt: TGCGCCAGCAGCTTGGGGACAGGGGTCCAGCCCCAGCATTTT

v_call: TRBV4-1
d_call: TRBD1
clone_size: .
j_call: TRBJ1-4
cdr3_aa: CASSQAHTGVAEKLFF
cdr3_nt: TGCGCCAGCAGCCAAGCACACACAGGGGTAGCAGAAAAACTGTTTTTT

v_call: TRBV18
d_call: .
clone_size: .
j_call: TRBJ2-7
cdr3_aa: CASSDSTYEQYF
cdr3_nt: TGTGCCAGCTCTGACAGTACCTACGAGCAGTACTTC

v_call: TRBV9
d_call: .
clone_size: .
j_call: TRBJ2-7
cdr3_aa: CASSAGTRDYEQYF
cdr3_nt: TGTGCCAGCAGCGCCGGGACACGCGACTACGAGCAGTACTTC

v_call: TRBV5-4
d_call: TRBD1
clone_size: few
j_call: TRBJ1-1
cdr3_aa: CASSWGQGLPTEAFF
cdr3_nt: TGTGCCAGCAGCTGGGGACAGGGATTACCCACTGAAGCTTTCTTT

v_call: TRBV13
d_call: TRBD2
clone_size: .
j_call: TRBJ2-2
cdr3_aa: CASSRTSGNENTGELFF
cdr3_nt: TGTGCCAGCAGCCGGACTAGCGGGAACGAGAACACCGGGGAGCTGTTTTTT

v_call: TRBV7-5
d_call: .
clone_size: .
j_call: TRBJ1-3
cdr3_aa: CARSLVGQSSGNTIYF
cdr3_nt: TGTGCCAGAAGCTTAGTGGGACAGTCCTCTGGAAACACCATATATTTT

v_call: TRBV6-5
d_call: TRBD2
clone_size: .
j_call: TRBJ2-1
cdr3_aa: CASSPGGEGDEQFF
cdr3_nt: TGTGCCAGCAGTCCGGGGGGGGAGGGTGATGAGCAGTTCTTC

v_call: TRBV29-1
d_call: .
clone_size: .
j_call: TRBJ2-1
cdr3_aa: CSAGSDSNEQFF
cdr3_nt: TGCAGCGCCGGATCGGACAGCAATGAGCAGTTCTTC

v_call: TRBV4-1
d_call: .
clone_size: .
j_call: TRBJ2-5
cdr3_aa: CASSQALLLGGQETQYF
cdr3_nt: TGCGCCAGCAGCCAGGCCCTACTACTAGGAGGTCAAGAGACCCAGTACTTC

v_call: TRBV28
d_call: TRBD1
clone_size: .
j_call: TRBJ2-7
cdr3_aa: CASSLWGTANPWEQYF
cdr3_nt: TGTGCCAGCAGTTTATGGGGGACAGCTAACCCCTGGGAGCAGTACTTC

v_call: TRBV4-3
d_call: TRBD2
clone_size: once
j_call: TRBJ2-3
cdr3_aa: CASSPQVNRGADTQYF
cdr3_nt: TGCGCCAGCAGCCCGCAGGTGAACCGGGGGGCAGATACGCAGTATTTT

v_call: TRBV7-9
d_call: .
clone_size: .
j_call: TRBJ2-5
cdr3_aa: CASSRYSYTQYF
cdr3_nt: TGTGCCAGCAGTAGATACAGCTATACCCAGTACTTC

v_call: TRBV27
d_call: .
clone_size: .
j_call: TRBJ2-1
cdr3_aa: CASSLEDSRYNEQFF
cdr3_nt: TGTGCCAGCAGTTTAGAGGACAGTCGCTACAATGAGCAGTTCTTC

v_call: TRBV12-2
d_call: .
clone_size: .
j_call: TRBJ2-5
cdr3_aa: CASRLRRVTGKTSQETQYF
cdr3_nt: TGTGCAAGTCGCTTAAGACGTGTGACAGGTAAAACTAGCCAAGAGACCCAGTACTTC

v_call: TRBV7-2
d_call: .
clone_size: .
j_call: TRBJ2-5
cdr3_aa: CASGTIGGQETQYF
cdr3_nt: TGTGCCAGCGGTACAATCGGGGGACAAGAGACCCAGTACTTC

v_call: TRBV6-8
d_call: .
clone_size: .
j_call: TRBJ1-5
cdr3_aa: CASSYPPVEEVSNQPQHF
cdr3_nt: TGTGCCAGCAGTTACCCCCCCGTTGAGGAGGTTAGCAATCAGCCCCAGCATTTT

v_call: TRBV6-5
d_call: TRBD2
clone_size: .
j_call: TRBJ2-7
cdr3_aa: CASRAGVGPYEQYF
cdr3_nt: TGTGCCAGCAGAGCGGGAGTGGGACCATACGAGCAGTACTTC

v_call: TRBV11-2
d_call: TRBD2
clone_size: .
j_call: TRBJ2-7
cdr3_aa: CASSLGGDGAGVYEQYF
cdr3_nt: TGTGCCAGCAGCTTAGGTGGTGACGGAGCGGGAGTGTACGAGCAGTACTTC

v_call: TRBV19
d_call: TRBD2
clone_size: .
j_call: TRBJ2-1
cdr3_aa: CASSIDQWREGNNEQFF
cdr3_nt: TGTGCCAGTAGTATAGATCAATGGCGGGAGGGGAACAATGAGCAGTTCTTC